This record concerns one T cell receptor (beta chain) sequence. This sample was included in a study of blood T cell repertoires in COVID-19. The wider study: The samples span acute and convalescent COVID-19 from the United States, Italy and Spain. Sources were T cells, B-cell-depleted T cells, or PBMCs; the material itself was cDNA or gDNA.

The authors' processing: Cell counts per sample came from amplifying reference gene primers. The assay was immunoSEQ multiplex PCR, and TCRdb's table has in-frame clones only and misses some. V, J and clone size reflect that table, while D and trimming were determined from the DNA. Among about 52,000 clones listed, around 86% were seen once. CDR1 and CDR2 (germline): LGHNA, YSLEER. CDR3 size: 16 residues. Trimming stripped 0 bases from V and 10 bases from J, with 19 bases between. Source material: peripheral blood. The origin of this receptor is a man between 65 and 85 years old with acute or convalescent COVID-19. V usage is TRBV4-3 and J usage is TRBJ1-3; no firm D call. The CDR3 DNA follows: TGCGCCAGCAGCCAAGAGGTGGGGAGTGCAGCGTTGACCATATATTTT. Translation: CASSQEVGSAALTIYF.